Sequencing of this T cell receptor (beta chain) was carried out in a study of blood T cell repertoires in COVID-19. Study overall: Collection of acute and convalescent COVID-19 samples took place in the United States, Italy and Spain. T cells, B-cell-depleted T cells, or PBMCs supplied cDNA or gDNA.

Produced via immunoSEQ multiplex PCR; TCRdb's table is partial and in-frame only. The profile covers almost 300,000 clones, with roughly nine tenths appearing a single time and roughly 10% taken by the ten largest. The CDR3 has 15 residues. The V end was cut by 7 bases, the J end by 6 bases, with 21 bases between. The germline CDR1 and CDR2 sequences are MNHEY and SMNVEV (reference sequence). Specimen: peripheral blood. The chain is built from TRBV27 and TRBJ1-1, with D possibly matching TRBD1 (6 bases). The receptor was derived from a woman younger than 45 with COVID-19, enrolled during active disease. The CDR3 region is CASTASGFRGPEAFF. CDR3 DNA sequence: TGTGCCAGCACCGCGTCAGGGTTCAGGGGCCCTGAAGCTTTCTTT.